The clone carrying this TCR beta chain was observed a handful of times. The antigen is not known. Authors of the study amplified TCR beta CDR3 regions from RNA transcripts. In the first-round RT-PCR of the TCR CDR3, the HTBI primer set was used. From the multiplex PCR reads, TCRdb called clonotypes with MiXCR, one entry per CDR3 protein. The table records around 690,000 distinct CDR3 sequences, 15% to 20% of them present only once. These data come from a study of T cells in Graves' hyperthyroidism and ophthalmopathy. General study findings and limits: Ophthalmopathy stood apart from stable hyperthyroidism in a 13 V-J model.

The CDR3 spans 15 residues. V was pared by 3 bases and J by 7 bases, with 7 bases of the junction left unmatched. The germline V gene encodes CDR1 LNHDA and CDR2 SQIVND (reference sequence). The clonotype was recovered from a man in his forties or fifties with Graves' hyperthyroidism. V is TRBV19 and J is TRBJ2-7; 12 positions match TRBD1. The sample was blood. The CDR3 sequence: CASSITGQGAGEQYF. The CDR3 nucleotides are TGTGCCAGTAGTATCACGGGACAGGGGGCCGGTGAGCAGTACTTC.